One and the same sample provided the 5 T cell receptor beta chains below, sequenced in a study of blood T cell repertoires in COVID-19 (TCRdb year 2020). Library preparation was by the immunoSEQ multiplex PCR assay. Not all clones reach the TCRdb copy of this immuneACCESS table, which keeps in-frame sequences only. Checked studies attribute under half of the gap to unresolved V genes and leave the rest unexplained. The sample table holds roughly 130,000 clones, of which roughly 86% were seen once. The top ten constitute around 3.2% of the sample. The sequenced material came from PBMCs or T cells enriched from blood (not recorded which). Receptors originate from a woman aged 45-60 years with acute COVID-19.

A remark on this clone: One junction end disagrees with the germline gene, perhaps due to a read error. This chain joins TRBV11-2 and TRBJ2-7, with a possible D match to TRBD2 (6 bases). Germline assignment: CDR1 SGHAT and CDR2 FQNNGV. This CDR3 is built from 13 residues. For the CDR3, the DNA is TGCGCGAGTCAACGGGAGTTGAGGAACGAGCAGTACTTC. It is translated as CASQRELRNEQYF.

The rearrangement links TRBV11-3 to TRBJ2-7; TRBD1 is a possible D gene (5 bases). Germline V gene lookup returns CDR1 SGHNT and CDR2 YENEEA. Trimming pared 5 bases from V and 2 bases from J, leaving 16 bases between. The CDR3 runs 15 residues. The CDR3 DNA follows: TGTGCCAGCAGCCCGACAGAGAGCAAAACCTACGAGCAGTACTTC. Amino acid sequence: CASSPTESKTYEQYF.

This clone was seen only a few times. CDR3 bases: TGTGCCAGCAGCTTAGGGACTAGCGGTACCAATGAGCAGTTCTTC. It specifies CASSLGTSGTNEQFF. The rearrangement links TRBV7-2 to TRBJ2-1; the match to TRBD2 covers 10 bases. The J segment lost 6 bases and the V segment lost 1 base, leaving 3 bases of the junction unmatched. The germline CDR1 and CDR2 sequences are SGHTA and FQGNSA. There are 15 residues in the CDR3.

The V and J genes are TRBV10-3 and TRBJ2-1, with 10 bases identical to TRBD2. The CDR3 runs 15 residues. Germline V CDR1 and CDR2: ENHRY, SYGVKD. J lost 0 bases, V lost 6 bases, and 2 bases had no gene match. CDR3 sequence reads: CAIRSSGSSYNEQFF. The CDR3 DNA is TGTGCCATCAGGTCTAGCGGGAGCTCCTACAATGAGCAGTTCTTC.

This clone was detected once. V is TRBV7-6 and J is TRBJ2-1; 9 bases agree with TRBD1. CDR3 size: 14 residues. The V gene's germline CDR1 is SGHVS and CDR2 FNYEAQ. The V and J ends lost 5 bases and 4 bases, in that order; junction bases with no gene match: 3. Here the CDR3 reads CASSVQGAYNEQFF. CDR3 sequence (DNA): TGTGCCAGCAGCGTACAGGGGGCATACAATGAGCAGTTCTTC.